Listed below are T cell receptor beta chains from one sample, sequenced in a study of graft-versus-host responses after intestinal transplantation. Libraries were prepared by immunoSEQ multiplex PCR; TCRdb keeps only in-frame clonotypes and omits some of them. This table has around 25,000 clones, approximately 83% appearing once. The source material was PBMCs, sampled 463 days after intestinal transplant. These receptors came from a human patient who received an intestinal transplant, so some T cells may come from the graft donor. Each CDR3 is given with its conserved first and last residue. Each record gives: J gene, D gene, V gene, clone size, CDR3 DNA, CDR3 protein. A D gene is named only where the DNA matches it firmly. Only some rows state a clone size, as once, few, many or a class for expanded clones.

TRBJ1-2	TRBD1	TRBV6-5	-	TGTGCCATCGTCGGGGGGGGACAGGATGGCTACACCTTC	CAIVGGGQDGYTF
TRBJ2-2	-	TRBV6-5	-	TGTGCCAGCAGACCGGTGACAGGGAACACCGGGGAGCTGTTTTTT	CASRPVTGNTGELFF
TRBJ2-1	TRBD2	TRBV7-8	-	TGTGCCAGCAGCCCATGGGCGGGAGGAGGAAATGAGCAGTTCTTC	CASSPWAGGGNEQFF
TRBJ2-7	-	TRBV6-6	-	TGTGCCAGCAGTTACTCCTACCCTGGAGAGCAGTACTTC	CASSYSYPGEQYF
TRBJ1-5	-	TRBV7-9	-	TGTGCCAGCAGCCCCATCCCTCTGACAGGACTAAATCAGCCCCAGCATTTT	CASSPIPLTGLNQPQHF
TRBJ1-1	-	TRBV6-6	-	TGTGCCAGCACCCTAACCCCCGGGTCCCAGCCCGAAGCTTTCTTT	CASTLTPGSQPEAFF
TRBJ2-1	-	TRBV30	-	TGTGCCTGGAGTATGTGGGACGGCTCCGAGCAGTTCTTC	CAWSMWDGSEQFF
TRBJ2-1	-	TRBV5-6	-	TGTGCCAGCAGCTCCCGGCTGCGTGGGAATGAGCAGTTCTTC	CASSSRLRGNEQFF
TRBJ2-7	TRBD1	TRBV29-1	-	TGCAGCGTCGGGACAGGATACGAGCAGTACTTC	CSVGTGYEQYF
TRBJ2-5	TRBD1	TRBV2	-	TGTGCCAGCAGTGAGGTTGACAGGGCGTGGGAAACCCAGTACTTC	CASSEVDRAWETQYF
TRBJ2-1	-	TRBV11-3	-	TGTGCCAGCAGCTCCCAGGGGATAAATGAGCAGTTCTTC	CASSSQGINEQFF
TRBJ1-1	-	TRBV29-1	-	TGCAGCGTTGAGGACTTAAACGCTGAAGCTTTCTTT	CSVEDLNAEAFF
TRBJ2-2	-	TRBV5-1	-	TGCGCCAGCAGCTTCTCTACTTCGAACACCGGGGAGCTGTTTTTT	CASSFSTSNTGELFF
TRBJ2-7	-	TRBV6-6	once	TGTGCCAGCAGTTACTCCGGCAGTCCCTACGAGCAGTACTTC	CASSYSGSPYEQYF
TRBJ2-2	-	TRBV5-1	-	TGCGCCAGAAGCTCAGGGGGGCCGGTCACCGGGGAGCTGTTTTTT	CARSSGGPVTGELFF
TRBJ2-7	-	TRBV6-6	-	TGTGCCAGCAGTTACACTACCTTGGGCGAGCAGTACTTC	CASSYTTLGEQYF
TRBJ1-5	TRBD1	TRBV6-5	-	TGTGCCAGCTCAAAGGACAGGGTCGCTACCCAGCCCCAGCATTTT	CASSKDRVATQPQHF
TRBJ2-3	TRBD1	TRBV28	few	TGTGCCAGCAGTTCGGTGACAGGGAAGGGGCCAGATACGCAGTATTTT	CASSSVTGKGPDTQYF
TRBJ1-2	TRBD1	TRBV5-6	-	TGTGCCAGCAGCTGGGGACAGGGGGCCGTCTATGGCTACACCTTC	CASSWGQGAVYGYTF
TRBJ2-7	TRBD2	TRBV19	-	TGTGCCAGTAGTTGGGACTACTCCTACGAGCAGTACTTC	CASSWDYSYEQYF
TRBJ1-1	-	TRBV27	-	TGTGCCAGCAGTTTATCGGGGCAGGGTGAAGCTTTCTTT	CASSLSGQGEAFF
TRBJ2-3	-	TRBV13	once	TGTGCCAGCAGCTTAGGCCGGGCAGATACGCAGTATTTT	CASSLGRADTQYF
TRBJ2-3	-	TRBV10-1	-	TGCGCCAGCATGGCCCCCAGCCATAGCACAGATACGCAGTATTTT	CASMAPSHSTDTQYF
TRBJ2-1	TRBD2	TRBV4-1	-	TGCGCCAGCAGCCAAGAGAGCTTGTCTAGCGGGGGGGACGAGTTCTTC	CASSQESLSSGGDEFF
TRBJ2-3	TRBD1	TRBV27	-	TGTGCCAGCAGCCCCTCGACAGGGTACACAGATACGCAGTATTTT	CASSPSTGYTDTQYF